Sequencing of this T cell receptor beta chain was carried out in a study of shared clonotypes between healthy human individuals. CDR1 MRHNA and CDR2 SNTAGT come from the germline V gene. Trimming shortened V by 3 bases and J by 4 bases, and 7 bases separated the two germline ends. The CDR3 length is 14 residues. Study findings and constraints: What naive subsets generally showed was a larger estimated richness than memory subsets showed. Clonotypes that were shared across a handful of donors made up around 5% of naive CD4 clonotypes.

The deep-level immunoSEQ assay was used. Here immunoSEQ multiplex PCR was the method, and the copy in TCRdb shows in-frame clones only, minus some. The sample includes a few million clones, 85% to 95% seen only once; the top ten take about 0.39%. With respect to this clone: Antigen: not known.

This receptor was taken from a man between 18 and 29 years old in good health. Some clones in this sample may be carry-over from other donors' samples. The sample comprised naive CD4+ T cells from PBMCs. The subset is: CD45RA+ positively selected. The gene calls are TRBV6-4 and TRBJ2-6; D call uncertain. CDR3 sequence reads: CASSDPSGANVLTF. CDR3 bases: TGTGCCAGCAGTGATCCTTCCGGGGCCAACGTCCTGACTTTC.